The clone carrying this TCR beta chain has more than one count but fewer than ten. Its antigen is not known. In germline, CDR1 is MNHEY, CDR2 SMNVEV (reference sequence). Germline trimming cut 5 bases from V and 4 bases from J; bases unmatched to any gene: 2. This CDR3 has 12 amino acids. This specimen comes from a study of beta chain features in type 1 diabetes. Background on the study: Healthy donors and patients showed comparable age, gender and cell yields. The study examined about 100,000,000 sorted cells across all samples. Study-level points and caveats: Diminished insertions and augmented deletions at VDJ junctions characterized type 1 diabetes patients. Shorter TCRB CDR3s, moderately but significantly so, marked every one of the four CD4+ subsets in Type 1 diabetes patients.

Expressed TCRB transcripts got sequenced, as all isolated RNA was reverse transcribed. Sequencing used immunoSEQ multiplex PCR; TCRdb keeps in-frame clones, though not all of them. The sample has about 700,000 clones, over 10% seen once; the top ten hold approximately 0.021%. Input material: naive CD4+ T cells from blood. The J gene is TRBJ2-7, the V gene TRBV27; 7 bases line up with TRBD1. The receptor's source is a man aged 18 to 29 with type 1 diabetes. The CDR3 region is CASSLTGYEQYF. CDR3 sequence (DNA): TGTGCCAGCAGTCTGACAGGGTACGAGCAGTACTTC.